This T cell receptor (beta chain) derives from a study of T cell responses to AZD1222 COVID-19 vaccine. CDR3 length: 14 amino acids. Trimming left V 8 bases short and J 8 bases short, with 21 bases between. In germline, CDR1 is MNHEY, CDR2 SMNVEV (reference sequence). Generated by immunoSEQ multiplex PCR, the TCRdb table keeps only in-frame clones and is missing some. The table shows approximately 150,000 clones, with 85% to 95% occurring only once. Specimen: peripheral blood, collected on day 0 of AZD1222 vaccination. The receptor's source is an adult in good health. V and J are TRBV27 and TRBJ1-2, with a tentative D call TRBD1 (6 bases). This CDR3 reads CASHRGAPGEGYTF. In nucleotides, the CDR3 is TGTGCCAGCCACCGGGGGGCGCCCGGGGAGGGCTACACCTTC.